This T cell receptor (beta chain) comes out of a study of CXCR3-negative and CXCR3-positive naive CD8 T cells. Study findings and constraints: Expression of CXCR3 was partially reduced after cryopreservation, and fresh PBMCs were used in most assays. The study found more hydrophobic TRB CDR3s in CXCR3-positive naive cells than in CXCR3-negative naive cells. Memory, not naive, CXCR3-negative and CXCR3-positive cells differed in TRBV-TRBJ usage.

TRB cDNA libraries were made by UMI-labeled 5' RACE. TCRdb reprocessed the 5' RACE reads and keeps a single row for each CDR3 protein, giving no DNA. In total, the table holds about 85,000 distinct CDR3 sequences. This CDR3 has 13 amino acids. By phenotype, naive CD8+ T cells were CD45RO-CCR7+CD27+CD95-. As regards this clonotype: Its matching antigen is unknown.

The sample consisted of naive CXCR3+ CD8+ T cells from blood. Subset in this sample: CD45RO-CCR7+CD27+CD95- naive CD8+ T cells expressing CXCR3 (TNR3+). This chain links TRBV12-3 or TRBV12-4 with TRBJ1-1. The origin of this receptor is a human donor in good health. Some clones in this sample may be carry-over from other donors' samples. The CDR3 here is CASSWGMNTEAFF.